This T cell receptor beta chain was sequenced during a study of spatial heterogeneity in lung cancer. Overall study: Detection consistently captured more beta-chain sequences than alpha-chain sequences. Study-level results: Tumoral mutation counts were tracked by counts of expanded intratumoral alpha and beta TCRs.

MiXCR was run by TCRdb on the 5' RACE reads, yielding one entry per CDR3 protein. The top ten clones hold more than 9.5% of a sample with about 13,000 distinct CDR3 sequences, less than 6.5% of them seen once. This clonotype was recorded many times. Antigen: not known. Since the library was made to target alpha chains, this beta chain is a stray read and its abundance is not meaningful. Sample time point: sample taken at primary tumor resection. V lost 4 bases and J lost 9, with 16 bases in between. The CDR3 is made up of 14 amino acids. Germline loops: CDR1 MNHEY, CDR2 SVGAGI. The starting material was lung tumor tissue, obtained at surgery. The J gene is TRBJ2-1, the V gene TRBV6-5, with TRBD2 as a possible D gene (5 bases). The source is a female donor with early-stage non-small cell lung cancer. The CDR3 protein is CASSSGLIGGEQFF. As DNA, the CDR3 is TGTGCCAGCAGTTCCGGACTCATCGGAGGTGAGCAGTTCTTC.